The 11 T cell receptor beta chains below all came from one sample that was sequenced in a study of PD-L1 blockade in urothelial cancer. Some clones are missing from TCRdb's copy, which holds only in-frame ones; the method was immunoSEQ multiplex PCR. The sample has around 40,000 clones, 83% seen once. Sequencing used PBMCs, obtained around atezolizumab (anti-PD-L1) treatment. All receptors come from a man in his fifties or sixties with urothelial cancer.

The chain is built from TRBV11-2 and TRBJ2-1; D ambiguous. The germline CDR1 and CDR2 sequences are SGHAT and FQNNGV. Trimming pared 2 bases from V and 5 bases from J, leaving 7 bases between. The CDR3 contains 13 residues. For the CDR3, the DNA is TGTGCCAGCAGCTTAAACAGAAACAATGAGCAGTTCTTC. Protein sequence: CASSLNRNNEQFF.

The chain combines TRBV4-1 with TRBJ2-5, with D maybe TRBD1 (5 bases). Germline V gives CDR1 MGHRA, CDR2 YSYEKL. V was shortened by 0 bases and J by 4 bases, with 12 bases between the two germline ends. The CDR3 has 15 amino acids. As DNA, the CDR3 is TGCGCCAGCAGCCAAGAAATTGCAGGGTCAGAGACCCAGTACTTC. Translated: CASSQEIAGSETQYF.

The J gene is TRBJ2-3, the V gene TRBV7-2; D is possibly TRBD2 (6 bases). The CDR3 consists of 17 residues. Germline loops: CDR1 SGHTA, CDR2 FQGNSA. V was clipped by 3 bases and J by 0 bases, with 16 bases between them. The CDR3 sequence: CASSFAWEVWSTDTQYF. For the CDR3, the DNA is TGTGCCAGCAGCTTCGCCTGGGAGGTCTGGAGCACAGATACGCAGTATTTT.

The V call is TRBV5-4, the J call TRBJ2-1; 8 bases line up with TRBD2. Germline V lookup: CDR1 SGHNT, CDR2 YYREEE (reference sequence). CDR3 length: 15 amino acids. Losses at the gene ends were 3 bases for V and 8 bases for J; bases not matched to a gene: 10. In DNA form, the CDR3 reads TGTGCCAGCAGCTGGAATCCGGGACTAGACGATGAGCAGTTCTTC. Residues: CASSWNPGLDDEQFF.

This clone has only one observation. The chain is built from TRBV7-2 and TRBJ2-5, with 7 bases fitting TRBD2. Looked up from germline, CDR1 is SGHTA and CDR2 is FQGNSA. V was pared by 7 bases and J by 0 bases, with 11 bases of the junction left unmatched. The CDR3 is 16 residues long. The CDR3 DNA reads as TGTGCCAGCACCCGTCGGGCTAGCGGCTACCAAGAGACCCAGTACTTC. Residues: CASTRRASGYQETQYF.

The chain employs TRBV4-1 and TRBJ2-3, with TRBD2 as a possible D gene (7 bases). This CDR3 is 15 amino acids long. Germline CDR1 MGHRA, CDR2 YSYEKL. The V gene lost 4 bases and the J gene lost 4 bases, with 15 bases spanning the gap. Here the CDR3 reads CASSPLGGRADTQYF. CDR3 sequence (DNA): TGCGCCAGCAGCCCCCTGGGGGGGCGGGCAGATACGCAGTATTTT.

This chain links TRBV10-1 with TRBJ2-3; 7 nucleotides line up with TRBD2. J gave up 0 bases and V 6 bases, and 3 bases lay outside the gene matches. The CDR3 spans 14 residues. CDR1 and CDR2 from the germline V gene are WNHNN and SYGVQD (reference sequence). Here the CDR3 DNA reads TGCGCCAGCAGGGCTAGCGGTAGCACAGATACGCAGTATTTT. As protein: CASRASGSTDTQYF.

The rearrangement uses TRBV5-4 and TRBJ2-7; 9 bases are a match to TRBD1. CDR1 is SGHNT, CDR2 YYREEE, per germline (reference sequence). The CDR3 sequence is 13 residues long. Losses at the gene ends were 5 bases for V and 3 bases for J; bases not matched to a gene: 3. The CDR3 loop is CASRGTGNYEQYF. The CDR3, as DNA: TGTGCCAGCAGGGGGACAGGGAACTACGAGCAGTACTTC.

This sequence joins TRBV7-2 and TRBJ2-2, with 7 bases fitting TRBD1. V shed 2 bases and J 0 bases; nucleotides not matched to a gene: 6. The CDR3 contains 17 residues. CDR1 and CDR2 (germline): SGHTA, FQGNSA. CDR3 nucleotide sequence: TGTGCCAGCAGCTTATTTTTTGGGACAGCGAACACCGGGGAGCTGTTTTTT. Encoded protein: CASSLFFGTANTGELFF. Full variable domain (outside the CDR3, taken from reference TRBV7-2 and TRBJ2-2): GAGVSQSPSNKVTEKGKDVELRCDPISGHTALYWYRQSLGQGLEFLIYFQGNSAPDKSGLPSDRFSAERTGGSVSTLTIQRTQQEDSAVYLCASSLFFGTANTGELFFGEGSRLTVL.

This clone was detected only a few times. V usage is TRBV11-1 and J usage is TRBJ1-1; D gene ambiguous. Germline assignment: CDR1 SGHAT and CDR2 FQDESV (reference sequence). This CDR3 has 13 amino acids. Between the trimmed V and J ends, which lost 3 bases and 4 bases, there was a span of 9 bases. The DNA of the CDR3 is TGTGCCAGCAGCTTGATCAGCGGCACTGAAGCTTTCTTT. Protein product: CASSLISGTEAFF. Full variable domain (outside the CDR3, taken from reference TRBV11-1 and TRBJ1-1): EAEVAQSPRYKITEKSQAVAFWCDPISGHATLYWYRQILGQGPELLVQFQDESVVDDSQLPKDRFSAERLKGVDSTLKIQPAELGDSAMYLCASSLISGTEAFFGQGTRLTVV.

This chain connects TRBV5-6 to TRBJ2-5, with D uncertain. The CDR3 contains 13 residues. V was shortened by 1 base and J by 2 bases, with 6 bases between the two germline ends. CDR1 and CDR2 (germline): SGHDT, YYEEEE. CDR3 bases: TGTGCCAGCAGCTTGTGGCGGCAAGAGACCCAGTACTTC. It specifies CASSLWRQETQYF.